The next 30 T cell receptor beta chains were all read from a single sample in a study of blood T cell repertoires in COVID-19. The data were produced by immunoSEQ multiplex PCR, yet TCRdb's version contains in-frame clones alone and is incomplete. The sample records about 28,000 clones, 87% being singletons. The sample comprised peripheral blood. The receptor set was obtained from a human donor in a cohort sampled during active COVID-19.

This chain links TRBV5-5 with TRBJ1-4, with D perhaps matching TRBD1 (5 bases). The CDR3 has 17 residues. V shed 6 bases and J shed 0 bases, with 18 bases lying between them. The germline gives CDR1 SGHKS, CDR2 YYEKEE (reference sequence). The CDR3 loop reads CASTPGLVSATNEKLFF. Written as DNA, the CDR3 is TGTGCCAGCACCCCAGGGTTAGTTTCTGCAACTAATGAAAAACTGTTTTTT.

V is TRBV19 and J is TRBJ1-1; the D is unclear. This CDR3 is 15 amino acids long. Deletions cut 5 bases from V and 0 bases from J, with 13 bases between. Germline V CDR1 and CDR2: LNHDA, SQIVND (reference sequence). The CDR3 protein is CASSHPAGMNTEAFF. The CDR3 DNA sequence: TGTGCCAGTAGTCATCCTGCGGGCATGAACACTGAAGCTTTCTTT.

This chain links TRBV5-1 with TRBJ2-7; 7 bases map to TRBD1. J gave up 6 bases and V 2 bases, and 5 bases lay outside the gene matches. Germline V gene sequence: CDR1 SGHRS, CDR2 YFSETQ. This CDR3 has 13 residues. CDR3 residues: CASSLISGGEQYF. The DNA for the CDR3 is TGCGCCAGCAGCTTAATATCAGGGGGCGAGCAGTACTTC.

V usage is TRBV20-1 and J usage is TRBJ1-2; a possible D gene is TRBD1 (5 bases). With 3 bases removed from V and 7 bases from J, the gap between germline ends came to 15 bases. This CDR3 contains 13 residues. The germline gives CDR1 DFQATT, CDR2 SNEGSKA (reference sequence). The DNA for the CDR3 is TGCAGTGCTAGTCGGGTGGGGGGATCTGGCTACACCTTC. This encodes CSASRVGGSGYTF.

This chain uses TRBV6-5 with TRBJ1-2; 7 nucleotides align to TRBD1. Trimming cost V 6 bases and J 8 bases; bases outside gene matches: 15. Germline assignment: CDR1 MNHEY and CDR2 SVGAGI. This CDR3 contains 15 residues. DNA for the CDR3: TGTGCCAGCAGCCCGGGCGACAGGGCGTTTGGGGGCTACACCTTC. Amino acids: CASSPGDRAFGGYTF.

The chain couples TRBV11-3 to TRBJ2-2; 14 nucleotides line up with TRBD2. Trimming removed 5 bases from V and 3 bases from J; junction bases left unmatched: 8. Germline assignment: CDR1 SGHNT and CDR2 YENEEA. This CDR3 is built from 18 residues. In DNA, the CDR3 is TGTGCCAGCAGCCCGACACCGGGACTAGCGGGGGACACCGGGGAGCTGTTTTTT. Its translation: CASSPTPGLAGDTGELFF.

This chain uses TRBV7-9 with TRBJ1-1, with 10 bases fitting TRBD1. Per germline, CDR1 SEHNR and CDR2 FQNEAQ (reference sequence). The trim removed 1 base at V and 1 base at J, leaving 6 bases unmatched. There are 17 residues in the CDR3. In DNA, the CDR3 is TGTGCCAGCAGCTTAGATGGGACAGGGGCTGGGAACACTGAAGCTTTCTTT. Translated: CASSLDGTGAGNTEAFF.

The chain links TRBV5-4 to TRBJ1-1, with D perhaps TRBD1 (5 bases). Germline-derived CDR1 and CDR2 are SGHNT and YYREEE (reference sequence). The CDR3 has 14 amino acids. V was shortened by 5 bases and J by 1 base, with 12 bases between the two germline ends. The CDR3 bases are TGTGCCAGCAGGATGGACCAGGGGAACACTGAAGCTTTCTTT. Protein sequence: CASRMDQGNTEAFF. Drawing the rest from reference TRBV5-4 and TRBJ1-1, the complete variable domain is ETGVTQSPTHLIKTRGQQVTLRCSSQSGHNTVSWYQQALGQGPQFIFQYYREEENGRGNFPPRFSGLQFPNYSSELNVNALELDDSALYLCASRMDQGNTEAFFGQGTRLTVV.

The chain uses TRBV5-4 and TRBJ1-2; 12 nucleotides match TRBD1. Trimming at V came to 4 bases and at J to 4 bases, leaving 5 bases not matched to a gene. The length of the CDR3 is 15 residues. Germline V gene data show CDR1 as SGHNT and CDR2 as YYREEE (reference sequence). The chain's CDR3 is CASSPGTGGPYGYTF. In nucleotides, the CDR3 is TGTGCCAGCAGCCCCGGGACAGGGGGCCCCTATGGCTACACCTTC.

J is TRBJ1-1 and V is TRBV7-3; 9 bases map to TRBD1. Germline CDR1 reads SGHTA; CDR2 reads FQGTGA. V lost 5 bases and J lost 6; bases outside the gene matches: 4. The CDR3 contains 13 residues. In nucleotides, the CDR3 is TGTGCCAGCAGCCCGCGGACAGGGGCTGAAGCTTTCTTT. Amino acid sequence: CASSPRTGAEAFF.

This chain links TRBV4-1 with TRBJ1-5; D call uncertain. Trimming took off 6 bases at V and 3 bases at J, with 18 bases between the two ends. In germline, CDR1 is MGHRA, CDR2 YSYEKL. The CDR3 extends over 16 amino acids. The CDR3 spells CASSIGQWAPNQPQHF. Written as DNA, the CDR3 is TGCGCCAGCAGTATTGGGCAATGGGCCCCCAATCAGCCCCAGCATTTT.

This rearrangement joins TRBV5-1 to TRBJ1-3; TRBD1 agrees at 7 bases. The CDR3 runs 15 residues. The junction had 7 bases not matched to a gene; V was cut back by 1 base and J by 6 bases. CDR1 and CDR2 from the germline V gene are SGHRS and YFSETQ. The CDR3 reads CASSLMTGNENTIYF. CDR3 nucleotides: TGCGCCAGCAGCTTGATGACAGGGAATGAAAACACCATATATTTT.

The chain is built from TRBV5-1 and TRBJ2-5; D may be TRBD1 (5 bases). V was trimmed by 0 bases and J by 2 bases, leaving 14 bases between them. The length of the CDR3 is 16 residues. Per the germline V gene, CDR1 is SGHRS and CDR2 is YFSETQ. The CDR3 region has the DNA TGCGCCAGCAGCTTGGCCCGACAGACCAAACAAGAGACCCAGTACTTC. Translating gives CASSLARQTKQETQYF.

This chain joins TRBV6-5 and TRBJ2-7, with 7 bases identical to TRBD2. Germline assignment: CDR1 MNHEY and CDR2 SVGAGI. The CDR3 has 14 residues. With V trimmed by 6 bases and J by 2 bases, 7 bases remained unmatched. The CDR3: CASRKAGLAYEQYF. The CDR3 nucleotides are TGTGCCAGCAGAAAAGCGGGACTCGCCTACGAGCAGTACTTC.

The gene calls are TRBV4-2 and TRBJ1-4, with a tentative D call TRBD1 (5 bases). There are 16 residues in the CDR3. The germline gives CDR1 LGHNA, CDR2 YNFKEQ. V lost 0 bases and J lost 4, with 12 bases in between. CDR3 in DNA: TGTGCCAGCAGCCAAGATCTAAGGGGTTTTAATGAAAAACTGTTTTTT. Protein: CASSQDLRGFNEKLFF.

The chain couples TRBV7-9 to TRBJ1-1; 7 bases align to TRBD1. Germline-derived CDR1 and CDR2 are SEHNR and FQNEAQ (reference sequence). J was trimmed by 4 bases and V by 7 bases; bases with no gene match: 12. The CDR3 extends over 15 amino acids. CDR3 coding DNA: TGTGCCAGCAACCTAAGACAGGGTGGTGGCACTGAAGCTTTCTTT. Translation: CASNLRQGGGTEAFF.

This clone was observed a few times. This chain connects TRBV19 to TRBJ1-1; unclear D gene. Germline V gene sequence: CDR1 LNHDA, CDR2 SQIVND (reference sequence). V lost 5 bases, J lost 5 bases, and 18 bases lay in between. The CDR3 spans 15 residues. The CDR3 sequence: CASSVGGRVRTEAFF. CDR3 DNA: TGTGCCAGTAGTGTCGGAGGGAGGGTGAGGACTGAAGCTTTCTTT.

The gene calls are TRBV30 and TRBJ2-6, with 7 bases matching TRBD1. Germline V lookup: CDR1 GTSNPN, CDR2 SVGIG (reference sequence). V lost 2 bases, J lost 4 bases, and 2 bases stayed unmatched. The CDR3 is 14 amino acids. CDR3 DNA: TGTGCCTGGAGTACAGGGGACGGGGCCAACGTCCTGACTTTC. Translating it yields CAWSTGDGANVLTF.

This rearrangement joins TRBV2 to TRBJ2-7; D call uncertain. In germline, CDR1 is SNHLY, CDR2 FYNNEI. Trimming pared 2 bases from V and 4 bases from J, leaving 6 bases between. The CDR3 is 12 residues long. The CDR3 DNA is TGTGCCAGCAGTGAAAAGAGGTACGAGCAGTACTTC. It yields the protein CASSEKRYEQYF.

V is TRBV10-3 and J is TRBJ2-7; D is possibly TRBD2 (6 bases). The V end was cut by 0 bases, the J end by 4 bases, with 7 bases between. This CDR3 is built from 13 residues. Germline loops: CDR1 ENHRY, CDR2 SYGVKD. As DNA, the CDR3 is TGTGCCATCAGTGAGTCGGAGGGGTACGAGCAGTACTTC. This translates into CAISESEGYEQYF.

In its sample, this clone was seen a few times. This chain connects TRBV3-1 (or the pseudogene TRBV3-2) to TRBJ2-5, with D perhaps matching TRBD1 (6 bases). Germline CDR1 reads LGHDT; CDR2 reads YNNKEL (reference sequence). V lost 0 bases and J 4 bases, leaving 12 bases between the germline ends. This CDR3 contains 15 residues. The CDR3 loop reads CASSQEPTGGETQYF. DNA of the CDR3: TGTGCCAGCAGCCAAGAACCGACAGGAGGAGAGACCCAGTACTTC.

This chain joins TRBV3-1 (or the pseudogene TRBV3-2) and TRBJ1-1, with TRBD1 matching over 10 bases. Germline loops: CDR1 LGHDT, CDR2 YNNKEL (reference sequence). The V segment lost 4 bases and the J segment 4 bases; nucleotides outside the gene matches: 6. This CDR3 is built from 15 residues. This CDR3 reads CASSPGTGVGTEAFF. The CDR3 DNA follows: TGTGCCAGCAGCCCAGGGACAGGGGTCGGCACTGAAGCTTTCTTT.

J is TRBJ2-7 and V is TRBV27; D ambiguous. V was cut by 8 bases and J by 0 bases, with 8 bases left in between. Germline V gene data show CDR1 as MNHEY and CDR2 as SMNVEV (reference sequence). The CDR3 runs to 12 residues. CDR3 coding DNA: TGTGCCAGCCCTCGGAGCTCCTACGAGCAGTACTTC. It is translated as CASPRSSYEQYF.

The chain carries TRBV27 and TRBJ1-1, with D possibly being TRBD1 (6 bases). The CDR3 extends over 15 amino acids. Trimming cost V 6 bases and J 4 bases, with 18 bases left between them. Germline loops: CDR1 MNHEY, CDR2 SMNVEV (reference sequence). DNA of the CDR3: TGTGCCAGCAGCCTCCCAGGGGTTTTGGGCACTGAAGCTTTCTTT. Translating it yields CASSLPGVLGTEAFF.

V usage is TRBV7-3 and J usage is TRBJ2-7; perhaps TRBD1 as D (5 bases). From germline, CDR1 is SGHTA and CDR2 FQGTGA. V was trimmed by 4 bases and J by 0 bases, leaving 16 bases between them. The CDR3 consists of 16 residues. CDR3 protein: CASSSPPDRYSYEQYF. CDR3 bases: TGTGCCAGCAGCTCCCCCCCCGACAGATACTCCTACGAGCAGTACTTC.

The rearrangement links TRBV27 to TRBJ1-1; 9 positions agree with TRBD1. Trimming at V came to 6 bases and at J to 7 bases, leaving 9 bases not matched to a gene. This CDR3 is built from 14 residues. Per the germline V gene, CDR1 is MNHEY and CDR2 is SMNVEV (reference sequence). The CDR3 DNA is TGTGCCAGCAGGGAGGGGACAGGGCGAGATGAAGCTTTCTTT. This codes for CASREGTGRDEAFF.

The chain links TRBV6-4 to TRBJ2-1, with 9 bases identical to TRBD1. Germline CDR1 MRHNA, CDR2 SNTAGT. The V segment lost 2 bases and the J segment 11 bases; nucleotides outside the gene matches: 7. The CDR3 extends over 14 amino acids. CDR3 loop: CASSDRSTGGKQFF. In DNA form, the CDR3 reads TGTGCCAGCAGTGACAGGTCAACAGGGGGCAAGCAGTTCTTC.

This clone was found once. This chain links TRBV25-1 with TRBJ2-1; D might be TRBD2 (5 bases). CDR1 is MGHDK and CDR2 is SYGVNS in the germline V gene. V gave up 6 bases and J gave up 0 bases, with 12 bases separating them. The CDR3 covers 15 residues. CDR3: CASRGDSGSYNEQFF. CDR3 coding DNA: TGTGCCAGCAGGGGAGACTCGGGCTCCTACAATGAGCAGTTCTTC.

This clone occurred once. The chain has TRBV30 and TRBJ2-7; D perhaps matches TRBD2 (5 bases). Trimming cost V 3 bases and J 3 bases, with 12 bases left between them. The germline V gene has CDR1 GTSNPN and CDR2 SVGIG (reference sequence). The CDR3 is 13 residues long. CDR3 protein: CAWSRLRSYEQYF. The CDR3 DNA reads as TGTGCCTGGAGCCGACTAAGAAGCTACGAGCAGTACTTC.

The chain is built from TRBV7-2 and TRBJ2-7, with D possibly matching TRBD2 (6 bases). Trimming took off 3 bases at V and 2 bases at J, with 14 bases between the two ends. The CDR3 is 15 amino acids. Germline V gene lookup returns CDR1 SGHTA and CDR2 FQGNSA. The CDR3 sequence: CASSFGGTSTYEQYF. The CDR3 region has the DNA TGTGCCAGCAGCTTCGGCGGGACCTCCACCTACGAGCAGTACTTC.